The present T cell receptor (beta chain) was sequenced within a study of response to subunit inactivated influenza vaccine. This clonotype was seen a few times. The antigen is unknown. Study outcomes and limitations: Authors suggested each seasonal flu vaccination may recruit only limited numbers of new T cells.

Via MiXCR, TCRdb re-called the RT-PCR reads, giving one row per CDR3 protein. The table has 500,000 to 650,000 distinct CDR3 sequences, under 9% seen once. This CDR3 region has 22 residues. Germline V gene lookup returns CDR1 SGHRS and CDR2 YFSETQ. V was shortened by 0 bases and J by 0 bases, with 25 bases between the two germline ends. The sequence derives from a man in his fifties or sixties who received an inactivated influenza vaccine. V and J are TRBV5-1 and TRBJ2-6; D possibly uses TRBD1 or TRBD2 (5 bases each). The specimen comprised PBMCs from blood, sampled approximately 25 months after vaccination. The CDR3 here is CASSLEGRMRATAASGANVLTF. As DNA, the CDR3 is TGCGCCAGCAGCTTGGAGGGACGGATGCGAGCTACTGCTGCCTCTGGGGCCAACGTCCTGACTTTC.